The 20 T cell receptor beta chains listed next were all sequenced from one sample in a study of blood T cell repertoires in COVID-19. TCRdb's copy holds only in-frame clones and misses some; the assay was immunoSEQ multiplex PCR. The sample shows under 300,000 clones, approximately 85% of them seen only once. Input material: PBMCs or T cells enriched from blood (not recorded which). All receptors derive from a woman aged 45-60 years who had recovered from COVID-19.

This rearrangement joins TRBV5-1 to TRBJ1-5; 7 bases are shared with TRBD1. The germline gives CDR1 SGHRS, CDR2 YFSETQ. Trimming took 4 bases from V and 2 from J; bases not matched to a gene: 3. This CDR3 is built from 14 residues. The DNA for the CDR3 is TGCGCCAGCAGCCCGGGGACAGGCAATCAGCCCCAGCATTTT. It is translated as CASSPGTGNQPQHF.

The chain joins TRBV27 to TRBJ2-7; TRBD2 agrees at 7 bases. Germline CDR1 is MNHEY and CDR2 is SMNVEV (reference sequence). J lost 0 bases, V lost 6 bases, and 5 bases had no gene match. This CDR3 has 14 residues. CDR3 sequence reads: CASSTSVRSYEQYF. The CDR3 nucleotides read TGTGCCAGCAGCACTAGCGTCCGCTCCTACGAGCAGTACTTC.

The CDR3 DNA reads as TGTGCCAGCAGCTCCGGGTCCCACAATGAGCAGTTCTTC. Translating gives CASSSGSHNEQFF. The chain uses TRBV9 and TRBJ2-1; D gene ambiguous. The length of the CDR3 is 13 residues. CDR1 is SGDLS, CDR2 YYNGEE, per germline. V was clipped by 4 bases and J by 5 bases, with 10 bases between them.

The chain has TRBV7-3 and TRBJ1-1, with D tentatively TRBD1 (5 bases). The CDR3 consists of 16 residues. The germline gives CDR1 SGHTA, CDR2 FQGTGA. V was shortened by 0 bases and J by 0 bases, with 11 bases between the two germline ends. The DNA of the CDR3 is TGTGCCAGCAGCTTAACATCGGGGGGGTTGAACACTGAAGCTTTCTTT. It codes for CASSLTSGGLNTEAFF.

This clone has just one count. The gene calls are TRBV7-9 and TRBJ2-1; TRBD1 matches 7 bases. J gave up 4 bases and V 2 bases, and 5 bases lay outside the gene matches. The CDR3 extends over 15 amino acids. The germline CDR1 and CDR2 sequences are SEHNR and FQNEAQ (reference sequence). Here the CDR3 DNA reads TGTGCCAGCAGCTTATCACAGGGGAAATACAATGAGCAGTTCTTC. Its protein is CASSLSQGKYNEQFF.

The chain couples TRBV28 to TRBJ1-5; a weak D match, TRBD1 (5 bases). Germline values: CDR1 MDHEN, CDR2 SYDVKM. V gave up 6 bases and J gave up 3 bases, with 12 bases separating them. The length of the CDR3 is 14 residues. CDR3 sequence reads: CASSRGGDNQPQHF. CDR3 nucleotides: TGTGCCAGCAGCCGCGGGGGGGACAATCAGCCCCAGCATTTT.

This clone appeared a few times. This chain links TRBV29-1 with TRBJ2-7; TRBD1 agrees at 9 bases. Germline V gene lookup returns CDR1 SQVTM and CDR2 ANQGSEA. This CDR3 contains 16 residues. With V trimmed by 0 bases and J by 5 bases, 11 bases remained unmatched. The CDR3: CSVEDRGTGWMNEQYF. The CDR3 bases are TGCAGCGTTGAAGATCGTGGGACAGGGTGGATGAACGAGCAGTACTTC.

The chain is built from TRBV5-1 and TRBJ2-1; possibly TRBD2 for D (7 bases). The CDR3 is 14 amino acids. Trimming removed 6 bases from V and 8 bases from J, with 18 bases in between. Germline V lookup: CDR1 SGHRS, CDR2 YFSETQ. The CDR3 loop reads CASTRGGVMDEQFF. The DNA of the CDR3 is TGCGCCAGCACCAGGGGAGGGGTAATGGATGAGCAGTTCTTC.

V gene TRBV5-5 combines with J gene TRBJ2-5; 8 positions agree with TRBD2. The J segment lost 1 base and the V segment lost 3 bases, leaving 2 bases of the junction unmatched. The CDR3 totals 14 residues. CDR1 SGHKS and CDR2 YYEKEE come from the germline V gene (reference sequence). CDR3 nucleotide sequence: TGTGCCAGCAGCTCAACTAGCGGCCAAGAGACCCAGTACTTC. It codes for CASSSTSGQETQYF. The full variable domain, rest sourced from reference TRBV5-5 and TRBJ2-5, is DAGVTQSPTHLIKTRGQQVTLRCSPISGHKSVSWYQQVLGQGPQFIFQYYEKEERGRGNFPDRFSARQFPNYSSELNVNALLLGDSALYLCASSSTSGQETQYFGPGTRLLVL.

The DNA of the CDR3 is TGTGCCAGCTGCTACCACCCGGAGGCCCAGTACTTC. It specifies CASCYHPEAQYF. The rearrangement joins TRBV2 to TRBJ2-5; possible D gene TRBD2, 5 bases. CDR1 is SNHLY, CDR2 FYNNEI, per germline. V shed 8 bases and J shed 9 bases, with 16 bases lying between them. This CDR3 spans 12 amino acids.

The chain recombines TRBV9 with TRBJ2-7; TRBD1 aligns across 9 bases. The CDR3 runs 15 residues. J gave up 7 bases and V 1 base, and 9 bases lay outside the gene matches. The germline gives CDR1 SGDLS, CDR2 YYNGEE. The CDR3 DNA reads as TGTGCCAGCAGCGTAAGGGACAGGGTGGGTGGAGAGCAGTACTTC. Residues: CASSVRDRVGGEQYF.

V usage is TRBV5-1 and J usage is TRBJ2-1, with a possible D match to TRBD2 (7 bases). This CDR3 region has 14 residues. Germline V gives CDR1 SGHRS, CDR2 YFSETQ. Trimming removed 3 bases from V and 9 bases from J, with 16 bases in between. The CDR3 sequence is CASSSGAGEGEQFF. The CDR3 bases are TGCGCCAGCAGCTCGGGGGCGGGAGAAGGTGAGCAGTTCTTC.

The V gene is TRBV9, the J gene TRBJ2-1; 7 nucleotides match TRBD2. This CDR3 contains 15 residues. Trimming took 0 bases from V and 4 from J; bases not matched to a gene: 4. Germline V lookup: CDR1 SGDLS, CDR2 YYNGEE. The CDR3 DNA reads TGTGCCAGCAGCGTAGCCACTAGCGCTTACAATGAGCAGTTCTTC. The encoded protein is CASSVATSAYNEQFF.

The chain employs TRBV6-1 and TRBJ1-5; no firm D call. The CDR3 length is 15 residues. Germline V gives CDR1 MNHNS, CDR2 SASEGT. Trimming cost V 3 bases and J 10 bases, with 19 bases left between them. The CDR3 coding sequence is TGTGCCAGCAGTGACGTCGCGGGAGGGAGAGGTCCCCAGCATTTT. Its protein is CASSDVAGGRGPQHF.

This clone was picked up a small number of times. The chain is built from TRBV7-8 and TRBJ1-2; weak D call: TRBD1 (6 bases). The CDR3 consists of 17 residues. CDR1 is SGHVS and CDR2 is FQNEAQ in the germline V gene. The V and J ends lost 5 bases and 4 bases respectively, with 23 bases between them. DNA for the CDR3: TGTGCCAGCAGCCCCCGGGACAATTTGAGATCCGGCTATGGCTACACCTTC. Its protein is CASSPRDNLRSGYGYTF. Filled out from reference TRBV7-8 and TRBJ1-2, the complete variable domain reads GAGVSQSPRYKVAKRGQDVALRCDPISGHVSLFWYQQALGQGPEFLTYFQNEAQLDKSGLPSDRFFAERPEGSVSTLKIQRTQQEDSAVYLCASSPRDNLRSGYGYTFGSGTRLTVV.

The chain combines TRBV4-1 with TRBJ1-5; no clear D. The ends were cut back, 1 base at V and 2 bases at J, with 9 bases in the middle. Per germline, CDR1 MGHRA and CDR2 YSYEKL. The CDR3 is 15 amino acids. CDR3 amino acids: CASSQGRGGNQPQHF. The CDR3 region has the DNA TGCGCCAGCAGCCAAGGTCGGGGAGGCAATCAGCCCCAGCATTTT.

This chain joins TRBV5-1 and TRBJ1-1; D is ambiguous. Trimming removed 4 bases at V and 0 bases at J, with 13 bases between. CDR1 is SGHRS and CDR2 is YFSETQ in the germline V gene. CDR3 length equals 15 residues. CDR3 DNA sequence: TGCGCCAGCAGCACCAGACTCGGGTTGAACACTGAAGCTTTCTTT. Amino acids: CASSTRLGLNTEAFF.

The J gene is TRBJ1-2, the V gene TRBV7-9; D is unclear. The V end was cut by 0 bases, the J end by 4 bases, with 9 bases between. From germline, CDR1 is SEHNR and CDR2 FQNEAQ (reference sequence). This CDR3 region has 14 residues. CDR3 amino acids: CASSLAYKPYGYTF. CDR3 sequence (DNA): TGTGCCAGCAGCTTAGCGTACAAACCCTATGGCTACACCTTC.

V gene TRBV5-6 combines with J gene TRBJ1-1, with TRBD1 matching over 12 bases. V shed 6 bases and J 3 bases; nucleotides not matched to a gene: 12. The CDR3 is 17 residues long. The germline V gene encodes CDR1 SGHDT and CDR2 YYEEEE. The CDR3 loop is CASNPSGTGGRYTEAFF. CDR3 nucleotide sequence: TGTGCCAGCAACCCTTCCGGGACAGGGGGCCGTTACACTGAAGCTTTCTTT.

The chain carries TRBV2 and TRBJ2-1, with D possibly TRBD2 on 6 matching bases. The V end lost 7 bases, the J end lost 4 bases, and 11 bases lay between the germline ends. In germline, CDR1 is SNHLY, CDR2 FYNNEI. The CDR3 runs 13 residues. CDR3 bases: TGTGCCAGCATCCTTGGGACTTACAATGAGCAGTTCTTC. Amino acid sequence: CASILGTYNEQFF.